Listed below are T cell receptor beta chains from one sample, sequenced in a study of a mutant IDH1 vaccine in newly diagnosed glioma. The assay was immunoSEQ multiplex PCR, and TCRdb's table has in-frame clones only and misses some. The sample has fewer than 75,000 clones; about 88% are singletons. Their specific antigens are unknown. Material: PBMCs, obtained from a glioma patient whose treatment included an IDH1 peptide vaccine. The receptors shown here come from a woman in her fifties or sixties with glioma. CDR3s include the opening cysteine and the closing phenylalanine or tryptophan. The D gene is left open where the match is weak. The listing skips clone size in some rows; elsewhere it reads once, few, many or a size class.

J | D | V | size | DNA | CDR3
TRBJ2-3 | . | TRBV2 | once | TGTGCCACCCAGACAGACCCTATTCAGTTCGATACGCAGTATTTT | CATQTDPIQFDTQYF
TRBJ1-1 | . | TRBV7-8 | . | TGTGCCAGCAGCTTAGGGGCGCGAATGAACACTGAAGCTTTCTTT | CASSLGARMNTEAFF
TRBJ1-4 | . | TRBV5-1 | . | TGCGCCAGCAGCCCGGGTGGGGCCAAACTGTTTTTT | CASSPGGAKLFF
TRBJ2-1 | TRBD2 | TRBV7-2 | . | TGTGCCAGCAGCTTAAGTTCGGGGGAGCGGGGTGGGTTCTTC | CASSLSSGERGGFF
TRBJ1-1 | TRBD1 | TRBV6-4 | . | TGTGCCAGCAGCGCCGGGACAGAAAACACTGAAGCTTTCTTT | CASSAGTENTEAFF
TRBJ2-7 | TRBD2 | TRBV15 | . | TGTGCCACCAGCAGAGAATGGTGGCGGGGGGGGCTCAACTCCTACGAGCAGTACTTC | CATSREWWRGGLNSYEQYF
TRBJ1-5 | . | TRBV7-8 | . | TGTGCCAGCAGCTCGGGCAAATTGGGTCAGCCCCAGCATTTT | CASSSGKLGQPQHF
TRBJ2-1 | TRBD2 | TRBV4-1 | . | TGCGCCAGCAGCCAAGGGGGGGGGTACAATGAGCAGTTCTTC | CASSQGGGYNEQFF
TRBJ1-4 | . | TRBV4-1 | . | TGCGCCAGCAGCCAAGATGGCCAGCTTCCCAATGAAAAACTGTTTTTT | CASSQDGQLPNEKLFF
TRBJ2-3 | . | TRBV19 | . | TGTGCCAGTGGAACTCAGGGGGATACGCAGTATTTT | CASGTQGDTQYF
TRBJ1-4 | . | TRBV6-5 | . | TGTGCCAGCAGTTACGAGCAGGGGACGGGTGAAAAACTGTTTTTT | CASSYEQGTGEKLFF
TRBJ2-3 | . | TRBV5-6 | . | TGTGCCAGCAGCTTAGACTCGAAAGGCACAGATACGCAGTATTTT | CASSLDSKGTDTQYF
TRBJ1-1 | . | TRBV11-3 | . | TGTGCCAGCAGCCAGGGTTTGAACACTGAAGCTTTCTTT | CASSQGLNTEAFF
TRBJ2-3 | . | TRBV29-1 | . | TGCAGCGTTGATTACCGGACTACCACGGATACGCAGTATTTT | CSVDYRTTTDTQYF
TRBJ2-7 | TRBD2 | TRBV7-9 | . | TGTGCCAGCAGAGGGGGGACTAGCGGCTACGAGCAGTACTTC | CASRGGTSGYEQYF
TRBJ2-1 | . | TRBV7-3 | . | TGTGCCAGCAGCTTCTCTCCGGGAAGCCGGAATGAGCAGTTCTTC | CASSFSPGSRNEQFF
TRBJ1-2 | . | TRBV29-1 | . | TGCAGCGCACTCCCGGTGGACTATAACTATGGCTACACCTTC | CSALPVDYNYGYTF
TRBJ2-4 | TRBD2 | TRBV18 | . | TGTGCCAGCTCACCAGCCCAGGCGGGAGGCAAAAACATTCAGTACTTC | CASSPAQAGGKNIQYF
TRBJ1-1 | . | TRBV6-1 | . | TGTGCCAGCAGTGAAGGAGGCAGGCCCTCTGAAGCTTTCTTT | CASSEGGRPSEAFF
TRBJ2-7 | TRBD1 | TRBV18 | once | TGTGCCAGCTCCCGACAGGGATTCTCCTACGAGCAGTACTTC | CASSRQGFSYEQYF
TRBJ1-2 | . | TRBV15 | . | TGTGCCACCAGTCCAGAGGATTCAGCTAACTATGGCTACACCTTC | CATSPEDSANYGYTF
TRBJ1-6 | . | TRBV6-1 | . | TGTGCCAGCAGGGAAACAGGTTCACCCCTCCACTTT | CASRETGSPLHF